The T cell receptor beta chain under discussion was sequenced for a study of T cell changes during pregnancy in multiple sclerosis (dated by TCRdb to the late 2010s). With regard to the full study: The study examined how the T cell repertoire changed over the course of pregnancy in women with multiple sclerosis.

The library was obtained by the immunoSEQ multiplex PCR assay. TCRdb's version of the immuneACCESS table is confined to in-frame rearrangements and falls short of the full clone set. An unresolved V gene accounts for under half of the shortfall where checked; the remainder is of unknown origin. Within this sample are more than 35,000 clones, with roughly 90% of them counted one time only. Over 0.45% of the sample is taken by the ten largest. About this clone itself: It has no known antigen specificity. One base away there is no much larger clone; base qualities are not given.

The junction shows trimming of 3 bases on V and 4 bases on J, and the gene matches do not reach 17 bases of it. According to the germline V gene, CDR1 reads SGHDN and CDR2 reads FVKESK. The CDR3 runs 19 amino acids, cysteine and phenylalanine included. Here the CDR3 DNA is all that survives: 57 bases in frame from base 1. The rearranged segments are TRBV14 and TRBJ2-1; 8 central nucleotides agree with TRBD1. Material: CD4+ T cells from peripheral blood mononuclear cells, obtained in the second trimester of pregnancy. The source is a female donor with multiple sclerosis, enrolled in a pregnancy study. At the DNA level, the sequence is TGTGCCAGCAGCCAGGACCTAGGAACGACAGGGGCTAGATACAATGAGCAGTTCTTC. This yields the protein CASSQDLGTTGARYNEQFF.